What follows describes a single TCR beta chain. Its antigen is not identified. The sample contains more than one DNA sequence encoding this CDR3. The record originates from a study of PD-1 blockade in mismatch repair-deficient tumors. Study-wide context: Enrolled about 2013-2016, patients had progressing, pretreated mismatch repair-deficient cancers of 12 types. Study-level findings and limits: Tumor-resident clones, often undetectable pretreatment in blood, expanded then contracted after pembrolizumab.

Profiling relied on immunoSEQ multiplex PCR, and the TCRdb table lists in-frame clones only, not all of them. This sample has about 130,000 clones; approximately 91% occur once, and the top ten carry approximately 12%. Every patient had mismatch repair deficiency by PCR or immunohistochemistry. Germline CDR1 SGHNT, CDR2 YYREEE (reference sequence). The CDR3 length is 15 residues. The ends lost 1 base at V and 2 bases at J; junction bases unmatched: 2. The sequencing used peripheral blood, collected approximately 71 weeks after starting pembrolizumab. The sequence derives from an adult with mismatch repair-deficient cancer. The rearrangement joins TRBV5-4 to TRBJ2-5; 10 bases are a match to TRBD2. The CDR3 protein is CASSLTSGAQETQYF. The CDR3 DNA sequence: TGTGCCAGCAGCTTGACTAGCGGGGCTCAAGAGACCCAGTACTTC.